These T cell receptor beta chains were read from a single sample in a study of blood T cell repertoires in COVID-19. This table comes from immunoSEQ multiplex PCR, and its TCRdb copy is limited to in-frame clones, with some not included. The sample includes some 170,000 clones, roughly 89% seen only once; the top ten take around 1.4%. Material: peripheral blood. The source of these receptors is a woman between 45 and 60 years old with acute or convalescent COVID-19. The CDR3 runs from the conserved cysteine through the conserved F or W. Each record gives: clone size, D gene, J gene, V gene, CDR3 DNA, CDR3 protein. A D gene is named only where the DNA matches it firmly. Clone size is not always given. Where it is, it says once, few, many or a class for expanded clones.

>.|.|TRBJ2-7|TRBV21-1
TGTGCCAGCAGAATCCGTAAACGGGATTCGGTCTACGAGCAGTACTTC
CASRIRKRDSVYEQYF
>.|TRBD1|TRBJ1-6|TRBV27
TGTGCCAGCAGTTTAATGTGGACAGGGTCTTCACCCCTCCACTTT
CASSLMWTGSSPLHF
>.|.|TRBJ1-4|TRBV6-5
TGTGCCAGCGGAGGGTCTAATGAAAAACTGTTTTTT
CASGGSNEKLFF
>.|.|TRBJ2-3|TRBV19
TGTGCCAGTAGTATTAGGGCAGGGAACACAGATACGCAGTATTTT
CASSIRAGNTDTQYF
>.|TRBD1|TRBJ1-4|TRBV6-5
TGTGCCAGCAGGGGGACAGGGGAGGCAAAACTGTTTTTT
CASRGTGEAKLFF
>.|.|TRBJ1-3|TRBV7-2
TGTGCCAGCAGCCAGCCGGGAGTCGAAAACACCATATATTTT
CASSQPGVENTIYF
>.|TRBD1|TRBJ2-6|TRBV5-4
TGTGCCAGCACCCAGGGGGCGCGTGGGGCCAACGTCCTGACTTTC
CASTQGARGANVLTF
>.|.|TRBJ1-2|TRBV27
TGTGCCAGCAGTCCCCTAAATGCGGGGGGCTACACCTTC
CASSPLNAGGYTF
>once|TRBD2|TRBJ2-3|TRBV9
TGTGCCAGCAGCGGCACTAGCGGGAGGGTCGGGACAGATACGCAGTATTTT
CASSGTSGRVGTDTQYF
>.|.|TRBJ1-2|TRBV5-1
TGCGCCAGCAGCTTAGGAGACTATGGCTACACCTTC
CASSLGDYGYTF
>once|.|TRBJ2-3|TRBV24-1
TGTGCCTCATCGACGGGACCAGGGGGCACAGATACGCAGTATTTT
CASSTGPGGTDTQYF
>.|TRBD1|TRBJ1-1|TRBV9
TGTGCCAGCAGCCCGTCGGACAGGGCGAACACTGAAGCTTTCTTT
CASSPSDRANTEAFF
>.|TRBD1|TRBJ2-3|TRBV18
TGTGCCAGCTCTCCTGGACAGGGGTACACAGATACGCAGTATTTT
CASSPGQGYTDTQYF
>.|.|TRBJ1-1|TRBV18
TGTGCCAGCTCCTCCGACCAGGGAAAAGCTGAAGCTTTCTTT
CASSSDQGKAEAFF
>once|TRBD2|TRBJ2-1|TRBV5-4
TGTGCCAGCAGCAGCCCGACTAGCGGGACATACAATGAGCAGTTCTTC
CASSSPTSGTYNEQFF
>.|.|TRBJ2-1|TRBV12-3/TRBV12-4
TGTGCCAGCAGCCGGGGGAGAGCTGAGCAGTTCTTC
CASSRGRAEQFF
>.|.|TRBJ2-3|TRBV19
TGTGCCAGTAGTCCGAGCACAGATACGCAGTATTTT
CASSPSTDTQYF
>.|TRBD1|TRBJ2-1|TRBV2
TGTGCCAGCAGTGAAGCGGTGACAGGGAAGTTCTTC
CASSEAVTGKFF
>.|.|TRBJ1-2|TRBV24-1
TGTGCCACCAGTATAAGCGCGGTCGGTGGCTACACCTTC
CATSISAVGGYTF
>.|.|TRBJ2-7|TRBV15
TGTGCCACCGCCCGGGACAACTCCTACGAGCAGTACTTC
CATARDNSYEQYF
>.|.|TRBJ1-6|TRBV7-2
TGTGCCAGCAGCCCCTTAGCAGGGCGGAATTCACCCCTCCACTTT
CASSPLAGRNSPLHF
>.|.|TRBJ2-5|TRBV7-2
TGTGCCAGCAGCCCTGCCGCAGGAGGTAGTTTGGAGACCCAGTACTTC
CASSPAAGGSLETQYF
>.|TRBD1|TRBJ1-3|TRBV2
TGTGCCAGCAGTTCCCAGGGGGACACCATATATTTT
CASSSQGDTIYF
>.|TRBD1|TRBJ1-3|TRBV10-2
TGCGCCAGCAGCAAGAGGACAGGGAACTCTGGAAACACCATATATTTT
CASSKRTGNSGNTIYF
>.|TRBD1|TRBJ1-2|TRBV4-1
TGCGCCAGCAGCCAACCATGGGACAGAAAATATGGCTACACCTTC
CASSQPWDRKYGYTF
>.|.|TRBJ1-1|TRBV6-5
TGTGCCAGCAGTTATTCAGGGTCAGCTTTCTTT
CASSYSGSAFF
>.|.|TRBJ1-1|TRBV19
TGTGCCAGTAGTTCGGGAGTCATGAACACTGAAGCTTTCTTT
CASSSGVMNTEAFF
>.|.|TRBJ2-1|TRBV30
TGTGCCTGGAGTGAACCGGGTGCCTACAATGAGCAGTTCTTC
CAWSEPGAYNEQFF
>.|.|TRBJ1-3|TRBV29-1
TGCAGCGTTGCAGTCTCTGGAAACACCATATATTTT
CSVAVSGNTIYF
>once|.|TRBJ2-3|TRBV5-1
TGCGCCAGCAGCTTGCCAGCGGATACGCAGTATTTT
CASSLPADTQYF
>.|.|TRBJ1-1|TRBV5-6
TGTGCCAGCAGCTTGCAGGCGGGGGGTCTCAACACTGAAGCTTTCTTT
CASSLQAGGLNTEAFF
>.|.|TRBJ2-3|TRBV30
TGTGCCTCAGACCTTGGGTTCGGGATCACAGATACGCAGTATTTT
CASDLGFGITDTQYF
>.|TRBD1|TRBJ1-1|TRBV18
TGTGCCAGCTCACTCTTGACAGGGTCTCGGAGCACTGAAGCTTTCTTT
CASSLLTGSRSTEAFF
>.|.|TRBJ2-2|TRBV5-8
TGTGCCAGCAGCTTTACAGGGGACTCGAACACCGGGGAGCTGTTTTTT
CASSFTGDSNTGELFF
>.|.|TRBJ2-1|TRBV6-5
TGTGCCAGCAGTTACTCGCAGGGGTTCAATGAGCAGTTCTTC
CASSYSQGFNEQFF
>.|.|TRBJ1-1|TRBV7-9
TGTGCCAGCAGCCCCTGGGGAGGGGGTACTGAAGCTTTCTTT
CASSPWGGGTEAFF
>.|.|TRBJ1-3|TRBV7-2
TGTGCCAGCAGCTTCCGGACAGCCTTCTCTGGAAACACCATATATTTT
CASSFRTAFSGNTIYF
>.|.|TRBJ1-3|TRBV9
TGTGCCAGCAGCGTAGCCCAGGGGTGGGACACCATATATTTT
CASSVAQGWDTIYF
>.|TRBD1|TRBJ1-4|TRBV10-1
TGCGCCAGCAGTCCGCCGATCAGGGGGCGGTTGAGAAAACTGTTTTTT
CASSPPIRGRLRKLFF
>.|.|TRBJ1-4|TRBV5-6
TGTGCCAGCAGCTTAGCCGGGACACTGAATGAAAAACTGTTTTTT
CASSLAGTLNEKLFF
>.|TRBD1|TRBJ1-4|TRBV7-8
TGTGCCAGTACCGGGACAGGGGAGGGGAAACTGTTTTTT
CASTGTGEGKLFF
>.|.|TRBJ1-4|TRBV7-2
TGTGCCAGCAGCCCCCATGGGAGGGAAACTAATGAAAAACTGTTTTTT
CASSPHGRETNEKLFF
>few|.|TRBJ1-2|TRBV7-9
TGTGCCAGCAGTTGGTCAGGGGCCCGGGGCTACACCTTC
CASSWSGARGYTF
>.|TRBD1|TRBJ1-2|TRBV6-5
TGTGCCAGCAGTAAGGGACAGGGATCTAACTATGGCTACACCTTC
CASSKGQGSNYGYTF
>.|.|TRBJ2-7|TRBV20-1
TGCAGTGCTAGTAGGCTAGACTACGAGCAGTACTTC
CSASRLDYEQYF
>.|TRBD1|TRBJ1-6|TRBV7-2
TGTGCCAGCAGCTTAGTAGGGACAGGGAATTCACCCCTCCACTTT
CASSLVGTGNSPLHF
>few|.|TRBJ2-1|TRBV13
TGTGCCAGCAACCTACGGAGGGGTGGAGTCGATGAGCAGTTCTTC
CASNLRRGGVDEQFF
>.|TRBD2|TRBJ2-3|TRBV7-9
TGTGCCAGCAGCTCGCTAGCGGGATCAGATACGCAGTATTTT
CASSSLAGSDTQYF
>.|.|TRBJ2-5|TRBV19
TGTGCCAGTAGTCCATTCACCGGGGGAGGCGAGACCCAGTACTTC
CASSPFTGGGETQYF
>.|TRBD1|TRBJ1-1|TRBV7-9
TGTGCCAGCAGCACCTCGACAGGGTGGGTCACTGAAGCTTTCTTT
CASSTSTGWVTEAFF
>.|TRBD2|TRBJ2-5|TRBV7-3
TGTGCCAGCAGCTCGGCGAGCGGGGCCCAAGAGACCCAGTACTTC
CASSSASGAQETQYF
>.|TRBD1|TRBJ2-7|TRBV6-1
TGTGCCAGCAGTGAGGGGACAGGAGGCGAGCAGTACTTC
CASSEGTGGEQYF
>.|.|TRBJ1-2|TRBV6-5
TGTGCCAGCACCACCGGAAGCGTCTATGGCTACACCTTC
CASTTGSVYGYTF
>few|.|TRBJ1-1|TRBV11-3
TGTGCCAGCAGCCTTCAGGGTGTAGCTTTCTTT
CASSLQGVAFF
>.|TRBD2|TRBJ2-1|TRBV7-9
TGTGCCAGCACTCAACCCGCGGGGAGGGGCAATGAGCAGTTCTTC
CASTQPAGRGNEQFF
>.|.|TRBJ1-5|TRBV19
TGTGCCAGTAGTGTCATACGGGAGGGTACGGGGCTTAGCAATCAGCCCCAGCATTTT
CASSVIREGTGLSNQPQHF